This T cell receptor beta chain was documented in a study of blood T cell repertoires in COVID-19 (dated by TCRdb to between 2020 and 2021). Turning to the overall study: Samples from collaborators originated in the United States, Italy and Spain and spanned both the acute and convalescent phases of COVID-19. The material from the prospective study consisted of cDNA or gDNA derived from T cells, B-cell-depleted T cells, or PBMCs. The dataset comprised deeply sampled blood TCRbeta repertoires from subjects exposed to, actively infected with, or recovered from COVID-19. The repertoires were made available in a free public database intended to serve as a resource for research on the immune response to SARS-CoV-2. The samples were drawn from two sources: the first 160 participants of the ongoing ImmuneRACE study, and 1,000 to 1,500 subjects contributed by 6 global collaborators. A de-identified subject ID, COVID-19 status, age in years and sex were almost always included in the sample metadata. Where available, HLA class I and class II types were taken from metadata supplied by the sample provider and were not determined by assay-based typing.

About this clone: The specificity of this receptor is unknown. There are no base qualities to consult, and no much larger clone falls within one base.

Each collaborating institution followed its own protocols to collect whole blood in K2EDTA tubes. For TCRbeta analysis, collaborators shipped samples in one of three forms: frozen whole blood, isolated PBMCs, or DNA extracted from either of those sample types. What the work shows at the level of the full study, not this receptor alone: The quantity of clinical and demographic metadata differed by source and by participant and was supplied without curation.

TCRbeta CDR3 regions were amplified from genomic DNA using the immunoSEQ Assay, a bias-controlled multiplex PCR. As for the original processing: The number of nucleated cells in each sample was estimated by amplification of reference gene primers within the assay. To quantify the absolute abundance of each unique TCRbeta CDR3 rearrangement, sequence reads were collapsed and filtered. For each sample, productive Simpson clonality was calculated as the square root of Simpson's diversity index across productive rearrangements. TCRdb carries this immuneACCESS record with in-frame sequences only. Its versions omit some clonotypes, under half of them owing to an unresolved V gene in the studies checked, with the rest unexplained. V and J calls and clone size are given by that table; D and trimming were obtained from the DNA. This sample gives around 72,000 clones in total; around 89% of them show up just once. The ten largest clones represent 5.5% to 7% of the sample.

The origin of this receptor is a woman aged 70-85 years with acute or convalescent COVID-19. The sample was peripheral blood.

The CDR3 region has the sequence CASSNVGGDRVNTEAFF. The DNA sequence is given as TGTGCCAGTAGTAACGTAGGTGGGGACAGGGTCAACACTGAAGCTTTCTTT. This chain joins TRBV19 to TRBJ1-1; 9 bases in the middle match TRBD1. Based on the germline V gene (reference sequence), the CDR1 and CDR2 sequences are LNHDA and SQIVND. The CDR3 contains 17 residues, cysteine and phenylalanine counted. Only CDR3 DNA is held: 51 bases, read in frame from base 1. The V end gives up 4 bases and the J end 2 bases, leaving 11 bases in the junction not matched to a gene.